This passage covers 27 T cell receptor beta chains from one sample sequenced in a study of OX40 agonist ivuxolimab in advanced cancers. Some clones are missing from TCRdb's copy, which holds only in-frame ones; the method was immunoSEQ multiplex PCR. The sample contains 60,000 to 75,000 clones, roughly 80% of which appear only once. Sequenced material: CD4+ or CD8+ T cells sorted from blood, taken in a trial of the OX40 agonist ivuxolimab. The receptors stem from an adult with an advanced solid tumor such as melanoma, head and neck, liver or kidney cancer.

The chain joins TRBV4-2 to TRBJ1-2; weak D call: TRBD1 (6 bases). V lost 2 bases, J lost 0 bases, and 10 bases lay in between. This CDR3 spans 15 amino acids. Germline V gene sequence: CDR1 LGHNA, CDR2 YNFKEQ. CDR3 DNA sequence: TGTGCCAGCAGCCAACGGGACATTGCTAACTATGGCTACACCTTC. Protein: CASSQRDIANYGYTF.

The J gene is TRBJ2-2, the V gene TRBV6-1, with TRBD2 as a possible D gene (6 bases). The germline V gene encodes CDR1 MNHNS and CDR2 SASEGT. V gave up 4 bases and J gave up 5 bases, with 23 bases separating them. The CDR3 loop spans 18 amino acids. CDR3 in amino acids: CASSGIAGPAIGTGELFF. The CDR3 coding sequence is TGTGCCAGCAGTGGTATTGCGGGACCCGCTATTGGGACCGGGGAGCTGTTTTTT.

The genes are TRBV19 and TRBJ1-3, with D maybe TRBD1 (6 bases). Per germline, CDR1 LNHDA and CDR2 SQIVND (reference sequence). The V gene lost 5 bases and the J gene lost 0 bases, with 11 bases spanning the gap. The CDR3 sequence is 15 residues long. The CDR3 loop is CASSQTGFSGNTIYF. CDR3 nucleotides: TGTGCCAGTAGTCAGACAGGATTCTCTGGAAACACCATATATTTT.

With regard to this clone: The sample holds other DNA sequences that translate to the same CDR3. The J gene is TRBJ1-5, the V gene TRBV27; 7 bases fit TRBD1. The CDR3 extends over 16 amino acids. The J segment lost 1 base and the V segment lost 6 bases, leaving 9 bases of the junction unmatched. Germline CDR1 reads MNHEY; CDR2 reads SMNVEV (reference sequence). In nucleotides, the CDR3 is TGTGCCAGCAGCGTTACAGGGGCGCTAAGCAATCAGCCCCAGCATTTT. Its protein is CASSVTGALSNQPQHF.

The genes are TRBV15 and TRBJ2-3; D is possibly TRBD1 or TRBD2 (6 bases each). From germline, CDR1 is LNHNV and CDR2 YYDKDF (reference sequence). V shed 8 bases and J shed 4 bases, with 16 bases lying between them. CDR3 size: 14 residues. The CDR3 is CATSEGEVSDTQYF. In DNA form, the CDR3 reads TGTGCCACCTCGGAGGGGGAAGTGTCAGATACGCAGTATTTT.

The chain employs TRBV2 and TRBJ2-5; 9 bases fit TRBD2. The CDR3 runs to 15 residues. Germline V gene data show CDR1 as SNHLY and CDR2 as FYNNEI. The trim removed 3 bases at V and 1 base at J, leaving 3 bases unmatched. CDR3 region: CASSDLAGSQETQYF. The CDR3 region has the DNA TGTGCCAGCAGTGACCTAGCGGGGAGCCAAGAGACCCAGTACTTC.

The chain is built from TRBV30 and TRBJ1-6; no reliable D call. Germline CDR1 is GTSNPN and CDR2 is SVGIG (reference sequence). V was trimmed by 2 bases and J by 4 bases, leaving 6 bases between them. The CDR3 runs to 13 residues. The CDR3 spells CAWSMGYNSPLHF. Written as DNA, the CDR3 is TGTGCCTGGAGTATGGGTTATAATTCACCCCTCCACTTT.

This chain joins TRBV11-2 and TRBJ1-2, with 9 bases fitting TRBD1. The germline V gene encodes CDR1 SGHAT and CDR2 FQNNGV. The CDR3 covers 16 residues. With 1 base clipped from V and 2 bases from J, the junction kept 5 bases outside the gene matches. The CDR3 region is CASSLGGTGKNYGYTF. DNA of the CDR3: TGTGCCAGCAGCTTAGGAGGGACAGGGAAGAACTATGGCTACACCTTC. Full variable domain (outside the CDR3, taken from reference TRBV11-2 and TRBJ1-2): EAGVAQSPRYKIIEKRQSVAFWCNPISGHATLYWYQQILGQGPKLLIQFQNNGVVDDSQLPKDRFSAERLKGVDSTLKIQPAKLEDSAVYLCASSLGGTGKNYGYTFGSGTRLTVV.

This chain joins TRBV5-1 and TRBJ2-5; 10 bases line up with TRBD2. CDR3 length: 18 residues. V gave up 0 bases and J gave up 2 bases; unmatched junction bases: 10. The germline gives CDR1 SGHRS, CDR2 YFSETQ. The CDR3 loop is CASSLGSSGGPGQETQYF. DNA of the CDR3: TGCGCCAGCAGCTTGGGAAGTAGCGGGGGGCCGGGGCAAGAGACCCAGTACTTC.

J is TRBJ1-3 and V is TRBV6-5; the D is unclear. Trimming removed 2 bases at V and 0 bases at J, with 8 bases between. CDR1 MNHEY and CDR2 SVGAGI come from the germline V gene. The CDR3 spans 15 residues. Here the CDR3 reads CASSYAFSSGNTIYF. The CDR3 DNA is TGTGCCAGCAGTTACGCGTTTAGCTCTGGAAACACCATATATTTT.

The chain joins TRBV10-3 to TRBJ2-1, with TRBD2 identical over 8 bases. Germline CDR1 ENHRY, CDR2 SYGVKD. Trimming at V came to 4 bases and at J to 6 bases, leaving 8 bases not matched to a gene. The CDR3 has 15 amino acids. The CDR3 DNA reads TGTGCCATCAGTGGTCCCGAGCGGGGGAGCAATGAGCAGTTCTTC. It codes for CAISGPERGSNEQFF.

The chain uses TRBV29-1 and TRBJ2-3, with D possibly TRBD2 on 6 matching bases. CDR3 length: 13 residues. Trimming removed 7 bases at V and 5 bases at J, with 16 bases between. The V gene's germline CDR1 is SQVTM and CDR2 ANQGSEA. CDR3 DNA: TGCAGCGCCGCGGGGTCAGGGCAAGATACGCAGTATTTT. Translating it yields CSAAGSGQDTQYF.

J is TRBJ2-3 and V is TRBV15; D remains ambiguous. Per germline, CDR1 LNHNV and CDR2 YYDKDF (reference sequence). The CDR3 consists of 13 residues. V was trimmed by 0 bases and J by 5 bases, leaving 6 bases between them. The CDR3 nucleotides are TGTGCCACCAGCAGAGATTTACAAGATACGCAGTATTTT. Its protein product is CATSRDLQDTQYF.

Of note for this clone: At the DNA level, this CDR3 is encoded by other sequences in the same sample as well. The rearrangement links TRBV19 to TRBJ1-3; D gene uncertain. This CDR3 region has 14 residues. Germline loops: CDR1 LNHDA, CDR2 SQIVND (reference sequence). Deletions cut 4 bases from V and 2 bases from J, with 9 bases between. CDR3 sequence reads: CASSTGSTGNTIYF. CDR3 coding DNA: TGTGCCAGTAGTACTGGTTCAACTGGAAACACCATATATTTT.

The chain is built from TRBV18 and TRBJ2-5; TRBD2 is a possible D gene (5 bases). Germline CDR1 reads KGHSH; CDR2 reads LQKENI. CDR3 length equals 14 residues. Trimming removed 0 bases from V and 5 bases from J, with 10 bases in between. CDR3 in DNA: TGTGCCAGCTCACCACCATCACTAGTGGAGACCCAGTACTTC. Translation gives CASSPPSLVETQYF. Drawing the rest from reference TRBV18 and TRBJ2-5, the complete variable domain is NAGVMQNPRHLVRRRGQEARLRCSPMKGHSHVYWYRQLPEEGLKFMVYLQKENIIDESGMPKERFSAEFPKEGPSILRIQQVVRGDSAAYFCASSPPSLVETQYFGPGTRLLVL.

In this sample, this clone turned up a few times. This rearrangement joins TRBV7-9 to TRBJ1-2, with a tentative D call TRBD1 (6 bases). Germline CDR1 reads SEHNR; CDR2 reads FQNEAQ (reference sequence). V was clipped by 0 bases and J by 4 bases, with 12 bases between them. CDR3 length: 15 amino acids. The chain's CDR3 is CASSLADSHLYGYTF. CDR3 bases: TGTGCCAGCAGCTTAGCGGACAGCCACCTCTATGGCTACACCTTC.

The genes are TRBV6-1 and TRBJ2-1; TRBD1 might be the D (6 bases). Trimming shortened V by 4 bases and J by 0 bases, and 13 bases separated the two germline ends. There are 16 residues in the CDR3. Germline V gene lookup returns CDR1 MNHNS and CDR2 SASEGT. CDR3 in amino acids: CASSVAGTPSYNEQFF. The CDR3 DNA is TGTGCCAGCAGTGTAGCCGGGACACCCTCCTACAATGAGCAGTTCTTC.

J is TRBJ1-1 and V is TRBV7-9; no definite D call. Germline V gene sequence: CDR1 SEHNR, CDR2 FQNEAQ (reference sequence). This CDR3 is built from 14 residues. The V gene lost 3 bases and the J gene lost 2 bases, with 10 bases spanning the gap. CDR3 in DNA: TGTGCCAGCAGCTTTAAGAATGAAAACACTGAAGCTTTCTTT. It encodes CASSFKNENTEAFF.

The chain joins TRBV19 to TRBJ1-3; no clear D gene. Trimming shortened V by 2 bases and J by 2 bases, and 10 bases separated the two germline ends. The CDR3 extends over 15 amino acids. Germline V gives CDR1 LNHDA, CDR2 SQIVND (reference sequence). The CDR3 nucleotides are TGTGCCAGTAGTATAACGCCGGGAACTGGAAACACCATATATTTT. Translating gives CASSITPGTGNTIYF.

The chain couples TRBV29-1 to TRBJ1-3; D may be TRBD1 (5 bases). The CDR3 contains 14 residues. Trimming took off 4 bases at V and 4 bases at J, with 14 bases between the two ends. From germline, CDR1 is SQVTM and CDR2 ANQGSEA. The CDR3 DNA reads TGCAGCGTTGGCGGACACGGACCCGGAAACACCATATATTTT. Its protein is CSVGGHGPGNTIYF. Full variable domain (outside the CDR3, taken from reference TRBV29-1 and TRBJ1-3): SAVISQKPSRDICQRGTSLTIQCQVDSQVTMMFWYRQQPGQSLTLIATANQGSEATYESGFVIDKFPISRPNLTFSTLTVSNMSPEDSSIYLCSVGGHGPGNTIYFGEGSWLTVV.

There are a few counts of this clone. This chain uses TRBV6-5 with TRBJ1-6, with a possible D match to TRBD1 (5 bases). V lost 2 bases and J lost 8, with 13 bases in between. Germline values: CDR1 MNHEY, CDR2 SVGAGI. The CDR3 is 15 amino acids. This chain's CDR3 is CASSYHGGWDSPLHF. The CDR3 DNA sequence: TGTGCCAGCAGTTACCATGGGGGTTGGGATTCACCCCTCCACTTT.

This chain links TRBV15 with TRBJ1-5; D gene ambiguous. The CDR3 has 13 residues. Trimming left V 0 bases short and J 6 bases short, with 6 bases between. Germline V gene lookup returns CDR1 LNHNV and CDR2 YYDKDF (reference sequence). The CDR3 nucleotides are TGTGCCACCAGCAGAGATTTCGGTCAGCCCCAGCATTTT. As protein: CATSRDFGQPQHF.

The J gene is TRBJ1-4, the V gene TRBV7-2, with unresolved D. Germline CDR1 is SGHTA and CDR2 is FQGNSA. The CDR3 sequence is 14 residues long. Trimming stripped 0 bases from V and 4 bases from J, with 6 bases between. CDR3 residues: CASSLAGSNEKLFF. The CDR3 nucleotides read TGTGCCAGCAGCTTAGCGGGAAGTAATGAAAAACTGTTTTTT.

The chain couples TRBV7-2 to TRBJ2-2; TRBD2 is a possible D gene (6 bases). Trimming removed 2 bases at V and 6 bases at J, with 16 bases between. The CDR3 is 16 residues long. Germline loops: CDR1 SGHTA, CDR2 FQGNSA. CDR3 protein: CASSLLRGVISGELFF. In DNA form, the CDR3 reads TGTGCCAGCAGCTTATTGCGCGGGGTAATCTCCGGGGAGCTGTTTTTT.

The V gene is TRBV5-6, the J gene TRBJ1-2; no firm D call. The length of the CDR3 is 14 residues. The V gene's germline CDR1 is SGHDT and CDR2 YYEEEE. The V and J ends lost 5 bases and 1 base respectively, with 12 bases between them. The CDR3 coding sequence is TGTGCCAGCAGATCACGTGCGGATAACTATGGCTACACCTTC. It encodes CASRSRADNYGYTF.

The chain recombines TRBV13 with TRBJ2-3, with TRBD2 identical over 12 bases. This CDR3 region has 15 residues. From germline, CDR1 is PRHDT and CDR2 FYEKMQ (reference sequence). Unmatched junction bases numbered 4, after V lost 7 bases and J lost 2 bases. The CDR3 is CASITSGGPTDTQYF. For the CDR3, the DNA is TGTGCCAGCATCACTAGCGGGGGGCCCACAGATACGCAGTATTTT.

This clone showed up just once. V and J are TRBV2 and TRBJ2-4, with TRBD2 as a possible D gene (5 bases). This CDR3 region has 14 residues. Germline CDR1 reads SNHLY; CDR2 reads FYNNEI. The ends were cut back, 6 bases at V and 3 bases at J, with 12 bases in the middle. The CDR3 coding sequence is TGTGCCAGCAGCGACCCTGCGGGCAAAAACATTCAGTACTTC. Its translation: CASSDPAGKNIQYF.